These T cell receptor beta chains were read from a single sample in a study of cytomegalovirus exposure and HLA in healthy donors. Repertoires were generated with immunoSEQ multiplex PCR, while TCRdb's copy carries only in-frame clones and drops some. Of 190,000 or so clones detected, 80% appear once; the ten largest clones hold roughly 0.7%. Sample: PBMCs. The receptors come from a boy between 10 and 17 years old in good health and CMV-seronegative. CDR3s include the opening cysteine and the closing phenylalanine or tryptophan. The D gene is left open where the match is weak. Expanded clones are given a class, and other clones once, few, many or no size at all.

CDR3 protein: CASSLGDSSRVF
CDR3 DNA: TGTGCCAGCAGCTTGGGAGATTCGAGCCGGGTCTTC
CDR3 length: 12
V gene: TRBV5-6
J gene: TRBJ2-1
D gene: -
clone size: -

CDR3 protein: CASSITDGGVRGYTF
CDR3 DNA: TGTGCCAGTAGTATAACGGACGGCGGGGTGCGTGGCTACACCTTC
CDR3 length: 15
V gene: TRBV19
J gene: TRBJ1-2
D gene: -
clone size: few

CDR3 protein: CASSFYTDTQYF
CDR3 DNA: TGTGCCAGCAGCTTCTACACAGATACGCAGTATTTT
CDR3 length: 12
V gene: TRBV5-6
J gene: TRBJ2-3
D gene: -
clone size: -

CDR3 protein: CSVGGQGAPTLGEQYF
CDR3 DNA: TGCAGCGTTGGAGGTCAGGGGGCGCCTACCCTTGGCGAGCAGTACTTC
CDR3 length: 16
V gene: TRBV29-1
J gene: TRBJ2-7
D gene: TRBD1
clone size: -

CDR3 protein: CASSLGAHNEQFF
CDR3 DNA: TGCGCCAGCAGCTTGGGGGCCCACAATGAGCAGTTCTTC
CDR3 length: 13
V gene: TRBV5-1
J gene: TRBJ2-1
D gene: -
clone size: -

CDR3 protein: CASSHPTGTGSGNTIYF
CDR3 DNA: TGTGCCAGCAGCCACCCGACCGGGACAGGCTCTGGAAACACCATATATTTT
CDR3 length: 17
V gene: TRBV9
J gene: TRBJ1-3
D gene: TRBD1
clone size: -

CDR3 protein: CASSSGTTGVQYF
CDR3 DNA: TGTGCCAGCAGCTCCGGGACAACAGGCGTTCAGTACTTC
CDR3 length: 13
V gene: TRBV7-3
J gene: TRBJ2-4
D gene: -
clone size: -

CDR3 protein: CASSLDRGLNTEAFF
CDR3 DNA: TGTGCCAGCAGCTTAGACAGGGGTTTGAACACTGAAGCTTTCTTT
CDR3 length: 15
V gene: TRBV5-8
J gene: TRBJ1-1
D gene: TRBD1
clone size: -

CDR3 protein: CATIDNTEAFF
CDR3 DNA: TGTGCCACCATAGATAACACTGAAGCTTTCTTT
CDR3 length: 11
V gene: TRBV19
J gene: TRBJ1-1
D gene: -
clone size: -

CDR3 protein: CASSELPSFGPGELFF
CDR3 DNA: TGTGCCAGCAGTGAACTTCCGAGTTTCGGTCCCGGGGAGCTGTTTTTT
CDR3 length: 16
V gene: TRBV6-1
J gene: TRBJ2-2
D gene: -
clone size: -

CDR3 protein: CSVDRTRDTQYF
CDR3 DNA: TGCAGCGTTGATCGGACTCGAGATACGCAGTATTTT
CDR3 length: 12
V gene: TRBV29-1
J gene: TRBJ2-3
D gene: -
clone size: few

CDR3 protein: CASSEPNRGTGNEQFF
CDR3 DNA: TGTGCCAGCAGTGAGCCTAATAGAGGAACAGGGAATGAGCAGTTCTTC
CDR3 length: 16
V gene: TRBV2
J gene: TRBJ2-1
D gene: -
clone size: -

CDR3 protein: CASSPGTFSYEQYF
CDR3 DNA: TGTGCCAGCAGTCCTGGGACTTTCTCCTACGAGCAGTACTTC
CDR3 length: 14
V gene: TRBV27
J gene: TRBJ2-7
D gene: -
clone size: -

CDR3 protein: CASGPDRPYNEQFF
CDR3 DNA: TGTGCTAGTGGTCCCGACAGACCCTACAATGAGCAGTTCTTC
CDR3 length: 14
V gene: TRBV12-5
J gene: TRBJ2-1
D gene: -
clone size: -

CDR3 protein: CASKQKETQYF
CDR3 DNA: TGTGCCAGCAAACAAAAAGAGACCCAGTACTTC
CDR3 length: 11
V gene: TRBV2
J gene: TRBJ2-5
D gene: -
clone size: -

CDR3 protein: CASTMGTGGSYEQYF
CDR3 DNA: TGTGCCAGCACCATGGGGACAGGGGGTTCCTACGAGCAGTACTTC
CDR3 length: 15
V gene: TRBV6-1
J gene: TRBJ2-7
D gene: TRBD1
clone size: -

CDR3 protein: CASSIEGAAAFF
CDR3 DNA: TGTGCCAGTAGTATCGAGGGGGCCGCAGCTTTCTTT
CDR3 length: 12
V gene: TRBV19
J gene: TRBJ1-1
D gene: TRBD1
clone size: -